This T cell receptor beta chain was retrieved from a study of shared clonotypes between healthy human individuals. Libraries were prepared by immunoSEQ multiplex PCR; TCRdb keeps only in-frame clonotypes and omits some of them. The sample contains some 2 million clones, roughly 94% of which appear only once. A single count supports this clone. CD8 cells regarded as naive lacked CD45RO, were positively chosen for CCR7, and omitted terminally differentiated effector memory CD45RA+ cells. CDR3 size: 16 residues. The V gene's germline CDR1 is SGHRS and CDR2 YFSETQ. Germline trimming cut 2 bases from V and 0 bases from J; bases unmatched to any gene: 8.

The sequencing sample was made of naive CD8+ T cells sorted from blood. The chain recombines TRBV5-1 with TRBJ2-7; TRBD1 agrees at 7 bases. The TCR sequence derives from a man aged 18 to 30 in good health. DNA of the CDR3: TGCGCCAGCAGCTTCGGGACAGATAGGAGCTCCTACGAGCAGTACTTC. Translating it yields CASSFGTDRSSYEQYF.